This is a list of T cell receptor beta chains from one sample in a study of blood T cell repertoires in COVID-19. The data were produced by immunoSEQ multiplex PCR, yet TCRdb's version contains in-frame clones alone and is incomplete. The sample contains over 300,000 clones, roughly 85% of which appear only once. Source material: peripheral blood. The receptor set was obtained from a human donor in a cohort sampled during active COVID-19. The conserved cysteine and the conserved F or W are not part of the CDR3 here. Fields, in order: V gene, J gene, CDR3 protein.

>TRBV7-9|TRBJ2-5
ASSLRTDKETQY
>TRBV27|TRBJ2-5
ASSPTLGPQETQY
>TRBV7-2|TRBJ1-1
ASSPGRGTEAF
>TRBV20-1|TRBJ2-4
SATDRNIQY
>TRBV6-5|TRBJ2-7
ASRPIAGGNYEQY
>TRBV11-2|TRBJ2-7
ASSPAPGQGPYEQY
>TRBV18|TRBJ1-6
ASSQGTQGSPLH
>TRBV4-2|TRBJ1-5
ASSQVRIDQPQH
>TRBV14|TRBJ1-2
ASSPGQPNYGYT
>TRBV6-6|TRBJ2-3
ATRTDTQY
>TRBV7-3|TRBJ1-2
ASSLGGGRGPSGYT
>TRBV20-1|TRBJ1-1
SAGGGPLQMNTEAF
>TRBV24-1|TRBJ1-5
ATSEGTGDNQPQH
>TRBV5-1|TRBJ1-4
ASSLSGTEGGKLF
>TRBV5-4|TRBJ2-1
ASSLAGSSSYNEQF
>TRBV6-5|TRBJ2-7
ASSYSGRTYEQY
>TRBV11-2|TRBJ1-4
ASSLNGQGDEKLF
>TRBV9|TRBJ2-3
ASSATGGPTDTQY
>TRBV19|TRBJ2-2
ASSPSNTGELF
>TRBV6-5|TRBJ2-3
ASGKEDLTDTQY
>TRBV18|TRBJ2-7
ASSPRLGQGDEAYEQY
>TRBV7-2|TRBJ2-1
ASSGTSGINEQF
>TRBV6-5|TRBJ2-7
ATIGVTYEQY
>TRBV6-6|TRBJ2-2
ASSYYRTANTGELF
>TRBV28|TRBJ1-2
ASSYYGQGRYGYT
>TRBV6-5|TRBJ1-1
ASKTGLEAF
>TRBV7-2|TRBJ1-2
ASTEYGSVGGGYT